The rows below give T cell receptor beta chains drawn from one sample of a study of coeliac disease. Here immunoSEQ multiplex PCR was the method, and the copy in TCRdb shows in-frame clones only, minus some. Counted here are 6,000 or so clones, 65% to 70% occurring once; the ten biggest clones make up roughly 9.2%. The sequenced sample consisted of lymphocytes from the gut lamina propria. These receptors all stem from a man between 65 and 79 years old with active celiac disease. Each CDR3 is given with its conserved first and last residue. Each record gives: clone size, J gene, D gene, V gene, CDR3 protein, CDR3 DNA. The D gene is left open where the match is weak. Size values are once, few and many counts, or a class for expanded clones, and some rows have none.

>NA|TRBJ1-1|NA|TRBV7-9
CASRQGSNTEAFF
TGTGCCAGCCGCCAGGGATCGAACACTGAAGCTTTCTTT
>NA|TRBJ1-3|NA|TRBV5-1
CASSSGASGNTIYF
TGCGCCAGCAGCTCCGGTGCCTCTGGAAACACCATATATTTT
>NA|TRBJ2-2|NA|TRBV18
CASSPGHYTGELFF
TGTGCCAGCTCACCCGGACACTACACCGGGGAGCTGTTTTTT
>NA|TRBJ2-7|NA|TRBV30
CAWSADSGLGEQYF
TGTGCCTGGAGTGCAGATTCAGGGCTCGGCGAGCAGTACTTC
>NA|TRBJ2-1|TRBD2|TRBV18
CASSLASGSEREFF
TGTGCCAGCTCACTTGCTAGCGGATCTGAGCGGGAGTTCTTC
>NA|TRBJ2-2|NA|TRBV30
CAWSVRGGNTGELFF
TGTGCCTGGAGTGTACGAGGGGGAAACACCGGGGAGCTGTTTTTT
>NA|TRBJ1-1|TRBD1|TRBV18
CASSPGQMNTEAFF
TGTGCCAGCTCACCGGGACAGATGAACACTGAAGCTTTCTTT
>NA|TRBJ1-3|NA|TRBV5-1
CASSLQGFVGNTIYF
TGCGCCAGCAGCTTGCAGGGTTTTGTTGGAAACACCATATATTTT
>NA|TRBJ2-5|TRBD2|TRBV9
CASSVASGRVETQYF
TGTGCCAGCAGCGTGGCCAGCGGGAGAGTGGAGACCCAGTACTTC
>once|TRBJ1-2|NA|TRBV9
CASSAVKLPGSDRNTF
TGTGCCAGCAGCGCCGTAAAACTTCCAGGGTCTGATCGGAACACCTTC
>NA|TRBJ2-1|NA|TRBV5-1
CASSFQGSEQFF
TGCGCCAGCAGCTTTCAGGGGAGTGAGCAGTTCTTC
>NA|TRBJ1-2|NA|TRBV5-1
CASSLEKTGYGYTF
TGCGCCAGCAGCTTGGAAAAGACGGGCTATGGCTACACCTTC
>NA|TRBJ1-6|NA|TRBV9
CASTGSYNSPLHF
TGTGCCAGTACAGGTTCCTATAATTCACCCCTCCACTTT
>NA|TRBJ2-7|NA|TRBV6-5
CASSFRDNSYEQYF
TGTGCCAGCAGTTTCCGGGACAACTCCTACGAGCAGTACTTC
>few|TRBJ2-2|TRBD2|TRBV4-2
CASSQAPGLAAEGTGELFF
TGTGCCAGCAGCCAAGCACCGGGACTAGCGGCCGAGGGCACCGGGGAGCTGTTTTTT
>NA|TRBJ2-1|TRBD2|TRBV14
CASSQDRAGVFYNEQFF
TGTGCCAGCAGCCAAGATCGGGCGGGAGTATTCTACAATGAGCAGTTCTTC
>few|TRBJ1-6|TRBD1|TRBV6-1
CASSTPGQGNSPLHF
TGTGCCAGCAGTACCCCGGGACAGGGGAACTCACCCCTCCACTTT